The rows below give T cell receptor beta chains drawn from one sample of a study of T cell responses to AZD1222 COVID-19 vaccine. TCRdb's table, derived via immunoSEQ multiplex PCR, lists solely in-frame clones and lacks some. The sample gives 50,000 or so clones, 88% of which show up once; around 15% is in the top ten. The sequences come from peripheral blood, collected on day 0 of AZD1222 vaccination. The receptors shown here come from an adult in good health. Each CDR3 is given with its conserved first and last residue. D genes are given only for firm matches.

J | V | D | DNA | CDR3
TRBJ1-2 | TRBV3-1/TRBV3-2 | TRBD1 | TGTGCCAGCAGCCCCCGGACAGGGGTCGAAGGCTACACCTTC | CASSPRTGVEGYTF
TRBJ1-2 | TRBV10-2 | . | TGCGCCAGCTGTGACCCAGGAGAGGGCTACACCTTC | CASCDPGEGYTF
TRBJ2-1 | TRBV29-1 | . | TGCAGCGTCCGCTCTAGCGTGGGGAATGAGCAGTTCTTC | CSVRSSVGNEQFF
TRBJ1-1 | TRBV15 | . | TGTGCCACCAGCAGAGATCTCGGCAATACTGCTGAAGCTTTCTTT | CATSRDLGNTAEAFF
TRBJ1-1 | TRBV21-1 | . | TGTGCCAGCAGCAAAGCTGGACATTGCACTGAAGCTTTCTTT | CASSKAGHCTEAFF
TRBJ2-1 | TRBV4-1 | TRBD2 | TGCGCCAGCAGCCACTTTAGCGGGAGGATGAACAATGAGCAGTTCTTC | CASSHFSGRMNNEQFF
TRBJ2-7 | TRBV6-5 | TRBD2 | TGTGCCAGCAGTACTCTGGGCGGGAGAGGATACGAGCAGTACTTC | CASSTLGGRGYEQYF
TRBJ1-2 | TRBV16 | . | TGTGCCAGCAGCCAAGAAGGACAGCCTAGCTATGGCTACACCTTC | CASSQEGQPSYGYTF
TRBJ1-2 | TRBV5-8 | . | TGTGCCAGCAGCTTCCACAGGGTGGGCTACACCTTC | CASSFHRVGYTF
TRBJ1-6 | TRBV15 | . | TGTGCCACCAGCAGAGACCAAAATAATTCACCCCTCCACTTT | CATSRDQNNSPLHF
TRBJ2-7 | TRBV5-6 | . | TGTGCCAGCAGCTTACTCTCCTACGAGCAGTACTTC | CASSLLSYEQYF